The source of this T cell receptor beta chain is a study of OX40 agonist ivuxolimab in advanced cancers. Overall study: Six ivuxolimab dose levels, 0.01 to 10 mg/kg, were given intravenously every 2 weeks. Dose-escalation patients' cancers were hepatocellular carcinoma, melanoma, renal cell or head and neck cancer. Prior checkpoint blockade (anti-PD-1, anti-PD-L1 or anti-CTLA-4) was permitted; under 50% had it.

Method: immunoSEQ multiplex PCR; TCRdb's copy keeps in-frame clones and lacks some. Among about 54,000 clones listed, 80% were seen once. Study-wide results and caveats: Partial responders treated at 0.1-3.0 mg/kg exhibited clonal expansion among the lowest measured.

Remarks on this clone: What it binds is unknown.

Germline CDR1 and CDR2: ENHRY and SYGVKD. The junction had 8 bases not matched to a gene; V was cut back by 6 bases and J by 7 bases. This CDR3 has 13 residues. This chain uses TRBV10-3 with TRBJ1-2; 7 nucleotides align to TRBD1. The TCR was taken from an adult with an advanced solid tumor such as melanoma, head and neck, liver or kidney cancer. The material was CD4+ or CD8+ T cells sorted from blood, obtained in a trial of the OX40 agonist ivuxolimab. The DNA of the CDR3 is TGTGCCATCAGCACAGGGGAAAGAAGTGGCTACACCTTC. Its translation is CAISTGERSGYTF.